These 2 T cell receptor beta chains were all obtained from the same sample, sequenced in a study of EBV T-cell therapy then PD-1 blockade in nasopharyngeal carcinoma. Generated by immunoSEQ multiplex PCR, the TCRdb table keeps only in-frame clones and is missing some. The data contain fewer than 20,000 clones, 80% to 85% of them seen just once; the ten biggest clones take up 25% to 30%. Their recognized antigens are unknown. The treatment was: AdE1-LMPpoly-expanded autologous EBV-specific T-cell therapy followed by anti-PD-1 nivolumab. Source: CD8+ T cells from blood, taken at day 0 from a patient whose treatment included autologous EBV-specific T cells and nivolumab. These receptors were collected from a middle-aged man with nasopharyngeal carcinoma.

V gene TRBV27 combines with J gene TRBJ2-1; D gene uncertain. The CDR3 has 15 amino acids. Trimming took 5 bases from V and 8 from J, leaving 19 bases between them. In germline, CDR1 is MNHEY, CDR2 SMNVEV (reference sequence). The CDR3 sequence is CASSGRTLHKDEQFF. For the CDR3, the DNA is TGTGCCAGCAGTGGCCGGACCCTCCACAAGGATGAGCAGTTCTTC.

This clone was seen only once. This chain links TRBV19 with TRBJ2-7; D perhaps matches TRBD1 (6 bases). Deletions cut 3 bases from V and 7 bases from J, with 13 bases between. Germline loops: CDR1 LNHDA, CDR2 SQIVND (reference sequence). There are 13 residues in the CDR3. The DNA for the CDR3 is TGTGCCAGTAGTATTGAGGGGGATCTGGAGCAGTACTTC. Protein: CASSIEGDLEQYF.